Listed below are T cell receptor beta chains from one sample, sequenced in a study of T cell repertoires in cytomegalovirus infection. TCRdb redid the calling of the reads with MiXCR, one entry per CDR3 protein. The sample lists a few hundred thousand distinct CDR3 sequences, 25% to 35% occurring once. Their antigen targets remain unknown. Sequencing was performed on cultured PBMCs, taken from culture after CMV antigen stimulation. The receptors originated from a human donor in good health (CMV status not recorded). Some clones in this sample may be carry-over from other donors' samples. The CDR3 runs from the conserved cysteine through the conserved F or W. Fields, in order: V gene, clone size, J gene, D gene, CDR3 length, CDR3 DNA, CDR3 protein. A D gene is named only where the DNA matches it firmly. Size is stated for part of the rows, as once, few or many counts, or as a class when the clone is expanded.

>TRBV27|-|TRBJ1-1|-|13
TGTGCCAGCAGGCTGTCCTTGAACACTGAAGCTTTCTTT
CASRLSLNTEAFF
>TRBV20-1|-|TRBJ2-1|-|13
TGCAGTGTCCCGTTCACTGGGCCGGATGAGCAGTTCTTC
CSVPFTGPDEQFF
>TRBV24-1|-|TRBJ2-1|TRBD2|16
TGTGCCACCAGTGGGGCACTAGCGGGAAGTCGCAATGAGCAGTTCTTC
CATSGALAGSRNEQFF
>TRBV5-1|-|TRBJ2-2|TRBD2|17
TGCGCCAGCAGCCTGGGCGGACTAGCGGGAATAGACGGGGAGCTGTTTTTT
CASSLGGLAGIDGELFF
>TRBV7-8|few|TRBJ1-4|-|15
TGTGCCAGCAGATCAGCTTCCAGGACTAATGAAAAACTGTTTTTT
CASRSASRTNEKLFF
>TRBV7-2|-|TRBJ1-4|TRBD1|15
TGTCCCAGCAGCTTAGAGAGGGGGCTGGATGAAAAACTGTTTTTT
CPSSLERGLDEKLFF
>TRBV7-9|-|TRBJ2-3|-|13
TGTGCCAGCAGCTCCCGTAACACAGATACGCAGTATTTT
CASSSRNTDTQYF
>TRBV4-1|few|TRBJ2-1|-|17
TGCGCCAGCAGCCAAGAACGTGGTACGACGTTTATGGGTGAGCAGTTCTTC
CASSQERGTTFMGEQFF
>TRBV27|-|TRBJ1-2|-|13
TGTGCCAGCAGTTCCAGGCTTAACTATGGCTACACCTTC
CASSSRLNYGYTF
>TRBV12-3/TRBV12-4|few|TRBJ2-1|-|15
TGTGCCAGCAGTTTATTTGCTGATTCCTACAATGAGCAGTTCTTC
CASSLFADSYNEQFF
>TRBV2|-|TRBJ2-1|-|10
TGTGCCAGCAGTGAAAGTTGGCAGTTCTTC
CASSESWQFF
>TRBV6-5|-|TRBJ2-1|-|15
TGTGCCAGCAGGGACTTCGGGGCTTCGCTCGATGAGCAGTTCTTC
CASRDFGASLDEQFF
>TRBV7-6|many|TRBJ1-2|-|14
TGTGCCAGCAGTTTAGGGCAGAATAACTATGGCTACACCTTC
CASSLGQNNYGYTF
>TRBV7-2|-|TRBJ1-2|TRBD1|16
TGTGCCAGCAGCACTAGGCCCTTGACAGGGCTTGTTGGCTACACCTTC
CASSTRPLTGLVGYTF
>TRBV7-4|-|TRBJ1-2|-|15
TGTGCCAGCGGGGGGGAGATGACCTTAGGCTATGGCTACACCTTC
CASGGEMTLGYGYTF
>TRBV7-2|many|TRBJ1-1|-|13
TGTGCCAGCAGCTTAGTCCATTCAGGAGAAGCTTTCTTT
CASSLVHSGEAFF
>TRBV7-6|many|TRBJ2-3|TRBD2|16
TGTGCCAGCAGCCTACAAGCGGGAGAAAGGGGAGATACGCAGTATTTT
CASSLQAGERGDTQYF
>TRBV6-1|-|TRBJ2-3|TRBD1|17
TGTGCCAGCAGACGATCCCAGACAGGGGGCCCGACAGATACGCAGTATTTT
CASRRSQTGGPTDTQYF
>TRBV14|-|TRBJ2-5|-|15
TGTGCCAGCAGCCAAGATAAGGGTCCTCAAGAGACCCAGTACTTC
CASSQDKGPQETQYF
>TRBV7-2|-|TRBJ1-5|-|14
TGTGCCAGCAGCACCAGGATCGGCAATCAGCCCCAGCATTTT
CASSTRIGNQPQHF
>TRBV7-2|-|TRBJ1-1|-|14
TGTGCCAGCACGCCACACGGGGAGGGCACTGAAGCTTTCTTT
CASTPHGEGTEAFF
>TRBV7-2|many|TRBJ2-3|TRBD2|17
TGTGCCAGCAGCTTAGGGGCCGCGGGAGGTAGCACAGATACGCAGTATTTT
CASSLGAAGGSTDTQYF
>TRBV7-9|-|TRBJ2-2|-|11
TGTGCCAGCAGCTGGGCCGGGGAGCTGTTTTTT
CASSWAGELFF
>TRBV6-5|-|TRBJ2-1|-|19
TGTGCCAGCAGCCAAAGAGAATCGAATCGTGACAGTCTAAGCAATGAGCAGTTCTTC
CASSQRESNRDSLSNEQFF
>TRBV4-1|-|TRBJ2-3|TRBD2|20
TGCGCCAGCAGCCAAGTAGGGTTCGGGACTAGCCCCACGGGCACAGATACGCAGTATTTT
CASSQVGFGTSPTGTDTQYF
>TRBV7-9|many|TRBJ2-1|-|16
TGTGCCAGCAGCTCGGCCGGACAATGGCGTCGGAATGAGCAGTTCTTC
CASSSAGQWRRNEQFF
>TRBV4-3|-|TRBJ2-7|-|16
TGCGCCAGCAGCCAAGGACGACAGGACTACCGCCTGGAGCAGTACTTC
CASSQGRQDYRLEQYF
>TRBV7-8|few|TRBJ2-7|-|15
TGTGCCAGCAGCTTCGGGGGACAGCCCCACTACGAGCAGTACTTC
CASSFGGQPHYEQYF
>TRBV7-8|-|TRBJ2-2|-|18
TGTGCCAGCAGAGGAAGAGACAGGATCCTCTATCCTACCGGGGAGCTGTTTTTT
CASRGRDRILYPTGELFF
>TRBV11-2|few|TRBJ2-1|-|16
TGTGCCAGCAGCTTAGATGGCGGACCCCGGGGCAATGAGCAGTTCTTC
CASSLDGGPRGNEQFF
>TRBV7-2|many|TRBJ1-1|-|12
TGTGCCAGCAGCCTTCTTGGCACTGAAGCTTTCTTT
CASSLLGTEAFF
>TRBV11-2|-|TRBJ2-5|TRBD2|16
TGTGCCAGCAGCTTAGATCTAGCGGGAGGGTTGGAGACCCAGTACTTC
CASSLDLAGGLETQYF
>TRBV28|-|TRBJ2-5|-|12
TGTGCCATTGGGGCAGGGGTAGAGACCCAGTACTTC
CAIGAGVETQYF
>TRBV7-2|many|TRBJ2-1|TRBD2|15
TGTGCCAGCAGCTCACTAGCGGGTTTCAACAATGAGCAGTTCTTC
CASSSLAGFNNEQFF
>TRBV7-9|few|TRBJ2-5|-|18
TGTGCCAGCAGCGCGAATATTTGGCAGGTCATTTGGGAAGAGACCCAGTACTTC
CASSANIWQVIWEETQYF
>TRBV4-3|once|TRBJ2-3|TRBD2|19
TGCGCCAGCAGCCGGGGAAGGACTAGCGGGAGGGCTTACACAGATACGCAGTATTTT
CASSRGRTSGRAYTDTQYF
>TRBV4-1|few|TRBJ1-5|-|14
TGCGCCAGCAGCCAAGGCGTCGGCAATCAGCCCCAGCATTTT
CASSQGVGNQPQHF
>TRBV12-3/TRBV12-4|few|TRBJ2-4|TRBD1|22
TGTGCCAGCAGTTCTAGACCGACCGGGACAGGCAAATACCCTCTAGCCAAAAACATTCAGTACTTC
CASSSRPTGTGKYPLAKNIQYF
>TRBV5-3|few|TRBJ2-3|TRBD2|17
TGTGCCAGCAGCCGGGGGACTAGCGGGACGAACACAGATACGCAGTATTTT
CASSRGTSGTNTDTQYF
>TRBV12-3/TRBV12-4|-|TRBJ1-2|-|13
TGTGCCAGCAGTTTCTTGGGAGCCGGGGGCTACACCTTC
CASSFLGAGGYTF
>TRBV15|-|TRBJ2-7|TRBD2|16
TGTGCCACCAGCAGGGCGCCCGGGACTAGCGGGTACGAGCAGTACTTC
CATSRAPGTSGYEQYF
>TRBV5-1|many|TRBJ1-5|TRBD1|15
TGCGCCAGCAGCCTCGGACAGGGTGAAAATCAGCCCCAGCATTTT
CASSLGQGENQPQHF
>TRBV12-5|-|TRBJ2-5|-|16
TGTGCTAGTGGTTTAGTGAAGGGGACACACCAAGAGACCCAGTACTTC
CASGLVKGTHQETQYF